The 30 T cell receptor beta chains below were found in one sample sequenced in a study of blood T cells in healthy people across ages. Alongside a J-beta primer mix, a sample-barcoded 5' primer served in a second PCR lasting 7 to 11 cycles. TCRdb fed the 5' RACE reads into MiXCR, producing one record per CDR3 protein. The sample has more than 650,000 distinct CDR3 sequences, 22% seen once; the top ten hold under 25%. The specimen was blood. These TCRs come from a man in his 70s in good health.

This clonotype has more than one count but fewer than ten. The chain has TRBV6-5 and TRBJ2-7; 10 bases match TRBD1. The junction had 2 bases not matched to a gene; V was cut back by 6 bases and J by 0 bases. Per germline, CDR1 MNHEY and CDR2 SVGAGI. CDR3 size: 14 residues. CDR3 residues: CASSRTGGSYEQYF. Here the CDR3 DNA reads TGTGCCAGCAGCAGGACAGGGGGCTCCTACGAGCAGTACTTC.

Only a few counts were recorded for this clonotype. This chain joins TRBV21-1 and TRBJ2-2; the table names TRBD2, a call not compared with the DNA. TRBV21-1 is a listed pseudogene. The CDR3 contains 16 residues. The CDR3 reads CASSKARRRGTGELFF. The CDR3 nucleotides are TGTGCCAGCAGCAAAGCGCGCAGGAGGGGGACCGGGGAGCTGTTTTTT.

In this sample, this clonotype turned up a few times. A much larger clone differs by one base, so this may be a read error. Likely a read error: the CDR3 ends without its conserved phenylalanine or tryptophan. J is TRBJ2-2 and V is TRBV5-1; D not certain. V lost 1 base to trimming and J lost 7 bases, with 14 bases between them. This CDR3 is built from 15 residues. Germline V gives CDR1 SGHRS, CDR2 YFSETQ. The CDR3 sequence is CASSLSDPKHGELFL. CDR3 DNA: TGCGCCAGCAGCTTGTCGGACCCCAAGCACGGGGAGCTGTTTCTT.

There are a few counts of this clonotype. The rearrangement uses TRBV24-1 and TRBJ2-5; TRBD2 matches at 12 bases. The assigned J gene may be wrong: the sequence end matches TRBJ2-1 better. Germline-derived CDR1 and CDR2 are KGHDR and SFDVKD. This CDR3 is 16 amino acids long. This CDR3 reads CATSDALAGGFNEQFF. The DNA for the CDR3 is TGTGCCACCAGTGACGCACTAGCGGGGGGCTTCAATGAGCAGTTCTTC.

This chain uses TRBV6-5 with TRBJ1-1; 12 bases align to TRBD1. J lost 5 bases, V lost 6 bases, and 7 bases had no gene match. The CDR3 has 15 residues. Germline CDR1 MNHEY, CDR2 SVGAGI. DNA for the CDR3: TGTGCCAGCAGGCGGGACAGGGGGCTGTGGACTGAAGCTTTCTTT. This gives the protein CASRRDRGLWTEAFF.

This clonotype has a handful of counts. CDR3 region: CASMRIRGTDTQYF. In nucleotides, the CDR3 is TGTGCCAGCATGCGCATCCGGGGTACAGATACGCAGTATTTT. The chain combines TRBV6-2 or TRBV6-3 with TRBJ2-3, with D perhaps matching TRBD2 (5 bases). CDR1 and CDR2 (germline): MNHEY, SVGEGT. This CDR3 has 14 residues. V was trimmed by 7 bases and J by 3 bases, leaving 14 bases between them.

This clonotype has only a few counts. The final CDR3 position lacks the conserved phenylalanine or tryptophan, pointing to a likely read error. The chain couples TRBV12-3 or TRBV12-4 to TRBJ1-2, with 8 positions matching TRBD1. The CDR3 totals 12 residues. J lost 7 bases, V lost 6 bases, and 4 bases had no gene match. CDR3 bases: TGTGCCAGCAGAACAACAGGGGGTGGCTACACCCTC. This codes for CASRTTGGGYTL.

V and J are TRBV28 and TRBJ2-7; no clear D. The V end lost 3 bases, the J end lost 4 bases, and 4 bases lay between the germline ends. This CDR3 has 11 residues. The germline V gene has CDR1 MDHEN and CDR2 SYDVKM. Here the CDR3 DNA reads TGTGCCAGCAGTTTGTGGTACGAGCAGTACTTC. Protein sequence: CASSLWYEQYF.

The CDR3 coding sequence is TGTGCCAGCACGGCTGCGGAGAAGCAGCCCCAGCATTTT. It encodes CASTAAEKQPQHF. This chain links TRBV12-3 or TRBV12-4 with TRBJ1-5; unclear D gene. The CDR3 is made up of 13 amino acids. The V gene lost 7 bases and the J gene lost 7 bases, with 14 bases spanning the gap.

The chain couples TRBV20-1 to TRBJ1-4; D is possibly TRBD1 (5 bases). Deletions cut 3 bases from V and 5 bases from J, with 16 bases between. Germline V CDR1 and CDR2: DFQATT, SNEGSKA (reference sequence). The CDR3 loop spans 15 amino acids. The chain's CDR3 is CSASPGTGRNEKLFF. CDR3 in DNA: TGCAGTGCTAGCCCCGGGACGGGCCGCAATGAAAAACTGTTTTTT.

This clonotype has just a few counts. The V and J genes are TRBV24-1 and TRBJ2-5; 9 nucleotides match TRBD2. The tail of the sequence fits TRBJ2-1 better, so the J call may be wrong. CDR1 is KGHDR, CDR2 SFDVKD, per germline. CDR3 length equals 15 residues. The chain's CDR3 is CATSSGTSLYNEQFF. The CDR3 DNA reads TGTGCCACCAGTTCCGGGACTAGCCTTTACAATGAGCAGTTCTTC.

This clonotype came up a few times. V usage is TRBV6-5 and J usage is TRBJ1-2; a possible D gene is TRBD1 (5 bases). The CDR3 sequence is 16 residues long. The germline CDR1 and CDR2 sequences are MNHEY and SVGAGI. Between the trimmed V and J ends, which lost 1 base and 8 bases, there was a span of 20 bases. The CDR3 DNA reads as TGTGCCAGCAGTTACTTACCCACGACCAGGGAAGAGGGCTACACCTTC. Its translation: CASSYLPTTREEGYTF.

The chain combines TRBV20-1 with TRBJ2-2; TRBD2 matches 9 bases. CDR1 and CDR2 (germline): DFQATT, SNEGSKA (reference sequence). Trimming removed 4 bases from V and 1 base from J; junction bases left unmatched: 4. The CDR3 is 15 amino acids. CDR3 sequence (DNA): TGCAGTGCTATTGGACTAGCGCGGAACACCGGGGAGCTGTTTTTT. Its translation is CSAIGLARNTGELFF.

CDR3 sequence (DNA): TGCAGCGTTGAATTGGCAGGGGCTTCCTACGAGCAGTACTTC. This translates into CSVELAGASYEQYF. This chain connects TRBV29-1 to TRBJ2-1, with a possible D match to TRBD1 (6 bases). The DNA end lines up better with TRBJ2-7; the J call may be wrong. The length of the CDR3 is 14 residues. From germline, CDR1 is SQVTM and CDR2 ANQGSEA.

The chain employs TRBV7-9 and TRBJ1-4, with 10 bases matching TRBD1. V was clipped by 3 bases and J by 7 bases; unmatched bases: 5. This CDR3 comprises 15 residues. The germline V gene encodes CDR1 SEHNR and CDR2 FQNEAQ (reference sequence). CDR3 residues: CASSFSRDRGEKLFF. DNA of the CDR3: TGTGCCAGCAGCTTTTCCCGGGACAGGGGTGAAAAACTGTTTTTT.

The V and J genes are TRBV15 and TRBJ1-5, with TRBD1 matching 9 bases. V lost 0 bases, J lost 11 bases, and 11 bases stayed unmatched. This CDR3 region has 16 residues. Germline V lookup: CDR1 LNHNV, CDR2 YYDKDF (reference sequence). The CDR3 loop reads CATSRDDRGKQSAQHF. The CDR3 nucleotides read TGTGCCACCAGCAGAGATGACAGGGGGAAACAATCGGCCCAGCATTTT.

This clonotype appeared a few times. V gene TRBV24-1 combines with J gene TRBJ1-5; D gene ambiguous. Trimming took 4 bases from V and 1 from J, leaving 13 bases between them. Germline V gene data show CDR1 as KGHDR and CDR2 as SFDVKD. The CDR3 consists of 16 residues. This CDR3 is CATSDQRTRSNQPQHF. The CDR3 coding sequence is TGTGCCACCAGTGACCAGAGGACCCGGAGCAATCAGCCCCAGCATTTT.

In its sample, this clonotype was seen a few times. CDR3 coding DNA: TGTGCCAGCAGCCTAACCAGGGTGCACACTGAAGCTTTCTTT. Residues: CASSLTRVHTEAFF. This sequence joins TRBV7-9 and TRBJ1-1, with a weak D call TRBD1 (5 bases). CDR3 length: 14 amino acids. V was trimmed by 5 bases and J by 3 bases, leaving 13 bases between them. The germline CDR1 and CDR2 sequences are SEHNR and FQNEAQ (reference sequence). The whole variable domain, remainder taken from reference TRBV7-9 and TRBJ1-1, is DTGVSQNPRHKITKRGQNVTFRCDPISEHNRLYWYRQTLGQGPEFLTYFQNEAQLEKSRLLSDRFSAERPKGSFSTLEIQRTEQGDSAMYLCASSLTRVHTEAFFGQGTRLTVV.

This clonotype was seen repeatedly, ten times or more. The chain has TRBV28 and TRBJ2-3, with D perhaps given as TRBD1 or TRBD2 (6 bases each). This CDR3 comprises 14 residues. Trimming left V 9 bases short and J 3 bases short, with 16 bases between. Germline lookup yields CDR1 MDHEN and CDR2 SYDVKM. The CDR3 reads CASMGGWSTDTQYF. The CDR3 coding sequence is TGTGCCAGTATGGGGGGCTGGAGTACAGATACGCAGTATTTT.

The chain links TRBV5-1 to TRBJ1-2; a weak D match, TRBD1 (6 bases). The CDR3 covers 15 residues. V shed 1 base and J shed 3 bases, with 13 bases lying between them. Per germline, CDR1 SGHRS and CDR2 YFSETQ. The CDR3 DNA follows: TGCGCCAGCAGCTTGACGGGGGGCCAAGACTATGGCTACACCTTC. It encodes CASSLTGGQDYGYTF.

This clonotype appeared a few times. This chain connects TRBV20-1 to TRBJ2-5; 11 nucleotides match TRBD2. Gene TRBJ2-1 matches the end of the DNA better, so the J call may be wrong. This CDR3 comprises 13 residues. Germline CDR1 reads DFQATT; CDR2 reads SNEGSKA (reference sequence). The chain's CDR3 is CSARSLAGGRQFF. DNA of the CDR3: TGCAGTGCTAGGAGTCTAGCGGGGGGTCGGCAGTTCTTC.

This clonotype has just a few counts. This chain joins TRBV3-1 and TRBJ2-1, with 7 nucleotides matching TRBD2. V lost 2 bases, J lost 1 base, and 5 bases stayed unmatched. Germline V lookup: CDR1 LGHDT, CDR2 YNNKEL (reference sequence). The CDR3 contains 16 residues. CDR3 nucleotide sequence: TGTGCCAGCAGCCAAATTGGCGGGGGATCCTACAATGAGCAGTTCTTC. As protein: CASSQIGGGSYNEQFF.

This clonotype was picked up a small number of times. CDR3 amino acids: CASSPTGTGNTGELFF. In DNA form, the CDR3 reads TGCGCCAGCAGCCCAACCGGGACGGGGAACACCGGGGAGCTGTTTTTT. This chain links TRBV5-1 with TRBJ2-2; D tentatively fits TRBD1 or TRBD2 (5 bases each). The V end was cut by 4 bases, the J end by 1 base, with 14 bases between. The CDR3 sequence is 16 residues long. Germline CDR1 reads SGHRS; CDR2 reads YFSETQ.

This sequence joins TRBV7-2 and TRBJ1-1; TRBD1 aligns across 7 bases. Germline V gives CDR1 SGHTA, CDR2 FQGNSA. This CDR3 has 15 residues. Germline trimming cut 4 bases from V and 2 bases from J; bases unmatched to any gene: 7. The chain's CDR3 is CASSSKGQSNTEAFF. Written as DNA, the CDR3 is TGTGCCAGCAGCTCCAAGGGACAGAGTAACACTGAAGCTTTCTTT.

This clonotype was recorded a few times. The CDR3 spells CSVSGANTGELFF. The CDR3, as DNA: TGCAGCGTCAGTGGGGCAAACACCGGGGAGCTGTTTTTT. This sequence joins TRBV29-1 and TRBJ2-2; D might be TRBD1 (5 bases). Germline CDR1 is SQVTM and CDR2 is ANQGSEA. Trimming removed 6 bases from V and 2 bases from J, with 10 bases in between. The CDR3 spans 13 residues.

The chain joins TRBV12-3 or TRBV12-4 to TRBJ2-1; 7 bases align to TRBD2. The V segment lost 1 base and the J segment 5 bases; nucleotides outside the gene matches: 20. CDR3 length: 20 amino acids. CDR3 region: CASSLGGGYYFKGLNNEQFF. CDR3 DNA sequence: TGTGCCAGCAGTTTAGGGGGAGGGTACTACTTTAAGGGGCTAAACAATGAGCAGTTCTTC.

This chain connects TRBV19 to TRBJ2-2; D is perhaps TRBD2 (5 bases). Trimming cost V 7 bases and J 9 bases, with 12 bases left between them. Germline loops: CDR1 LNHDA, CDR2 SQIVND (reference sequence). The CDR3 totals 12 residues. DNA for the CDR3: TGTGCCAGTATAGGGAGAATGCGGGAGCTGTTTTTT. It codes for CASIGRMRELFF. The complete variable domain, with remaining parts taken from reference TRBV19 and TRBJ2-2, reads DGGITQSPKYLFRKEGQNVTLSCEQNLNHDAMYWYRQDPGQGLRLIYYSQIVNDFQKGDIAEGYSVSREKKESFPLTVTSAQKNPTAFYLCASIGRMRELFFGEGSRLTVL.

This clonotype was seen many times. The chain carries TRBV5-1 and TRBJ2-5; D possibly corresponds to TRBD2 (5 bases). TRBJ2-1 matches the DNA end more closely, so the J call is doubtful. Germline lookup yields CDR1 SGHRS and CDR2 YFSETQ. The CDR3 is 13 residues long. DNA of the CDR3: TGCGCCAGCAGCTTCGAGGGATTGAATGAGCAGTTCTTC. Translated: CASSFEGLNEQFF.

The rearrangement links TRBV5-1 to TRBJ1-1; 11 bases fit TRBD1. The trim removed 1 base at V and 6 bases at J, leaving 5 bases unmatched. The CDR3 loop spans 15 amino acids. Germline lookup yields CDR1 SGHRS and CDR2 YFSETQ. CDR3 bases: TGCGCCAGCAGCTTGCGGGACAGGGGGACGGCTGAAGCTTTCTTT. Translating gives CASSLRDRGTAEAFF. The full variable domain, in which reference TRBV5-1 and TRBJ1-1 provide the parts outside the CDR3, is KAGVTQTPRYLIKTRGQQVTLSCSPISGHRSVSWYQQTPGQGLQFLFEYFSETQRNKGNFPGRFSGRQFSNSRSEMNVSTLELGDSALYLCASSLRDRGTAEAFFGQGTRLTVV.

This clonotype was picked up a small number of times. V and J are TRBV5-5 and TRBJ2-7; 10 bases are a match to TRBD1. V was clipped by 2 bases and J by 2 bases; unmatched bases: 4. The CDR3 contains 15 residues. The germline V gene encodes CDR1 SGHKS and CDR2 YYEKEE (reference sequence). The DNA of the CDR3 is TGTGCCAGCAGCTTTGGACAGGGGGGGACCTACGAGCAGTACTTC. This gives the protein CASSFGQGGTYEQYF. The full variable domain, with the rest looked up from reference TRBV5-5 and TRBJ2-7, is DAGVTQSPTHLIKTRGQQVTLRCSPISGHKSVSWYQQVLGQGPQFIFQYYEKEERGRGNFPDRFSARQFPNYSSELNVNALLLGDSALYLCASSFGQGGTYEQYFGPGTRLTVT.